The rows below give T cell receptor beta chains drawn from one sample of a study of blood T cell repertoires in COVID-19. Measured with immunoSEQ multiplex PCR; TCRdb has only the in-frame clones, and not every one. In the table there are some 52,000 clones, roughly 84% of which are singletons. The sample was peripheral blood. The receptors stem from a human donor with active COVID-19. The donor label of this sample is uncertain. The conserved cysteine and the conserved F or W are not part of the CDR3 here. The order of the fields is V gene, CDR3 protein.

>TRBV18
ASASGQESYGYT
>TRBV4-2
ASNPRGGGYTEAF
>TRBV6-1
ASSEGAGGDPQETQY
>TRBV18
ASSLLQGTDTEAF
>TRBV11-3
ASSLGGNTEAF
>TRBV6-1
ASSGPPLAGGLYTGELF
>TRBV12-3/TRBV12-4
ASTSQAVYEQY
>TRBV11-2
ASSPGVGQPQH
>TRBV12-3/TRBV12-4
AIQRGTSYEQY
>TRBV6-2/TRBV6-3
ASSLRAGTGRANYGYT
>TRBV2
ASSLDSNTEAF
>TRBV11-2
ASSRTGENTIY
>TRBV6-2/TRBV6-3
ASSYRPSSRTDTQY
>TRBV4-3
ASSQGGGGNEKLF
>TRBV5-1
ASSAGTGSYEQY
>TRBV6-5
ASSYSVTGKYGYT
>TRBV15
ATSRETGWYEQF
>TRBV7-3
ASRLNSHTGELF
>TRBV3-1/TRBV3-2
ASSLGQNTEAF
>TRBV5-3
ARSLTSGGATDEQF
>TRBV15
ATSRDYREWTEAF
>TRBV29-1
SVQRDSTNYGYT
>TRBV29-1
SVAGTGQETQY
>TRBV3-1/TRBV3-2
ASSLNRNTIY
>TRBV6-2/TRBV6-3
ASSYPGGDQPQH
>TRBV5-6
ASSFGQSQGTDTQY
>TRBV5-4
ASSLATGPYNEQF
>TRBV27
ASSLFAGISNQPQH
>TRBV27
ASRVTLNTEAF
>TRBV11-2
ASSLVAGRGYT
>TRBV5-1
ASSLGASTDTQY
>TRBV7-8
ASSRPFPDTQY
>TRBV5-1
ASSQTGPSYEQY
>TRBV4-2
ASSQGAVMNTEAF
>TRBV18
ASSKDRGGTEAF
>TRBV6-5
ASTRGTVYGYT
>TRBV5-6
ASSFWRQGSTYEQY
>TRBV4-3
ASSQNRANHYGYT
>TRBV19
ASSIRSGLAYNEQF
>TRBV29-1
SGQDRAYEQY
>TRBV5-1
ASRFEVMNTEAF
>TRBV3-1/TRBV3-2
ASSHTGTHSGNTIY
>TRBV7-2
ASSLAGPGNNQPQH
>TRBV2
ASTTEGYEQY
>TRBV27
ASGPGDGSYEQY
>TRBV18
ASSPGSGINSNQPQH
>TRBV7-3
ASSLGLAFDEQF
>TRBV19
ASTLDRNTEAF
>TRBV21-1
ASSKSFSRDSATYEQY
>TRBV7-9
ASSNRGEGDTQY
>TRBV6-1
ASSDLTALPLSEQY
>TRBV5-1
ASSWGDGTYEQY
>TRBV6-6
ASRTDGDTQY
>TRBV7-2
ASSSDSWNYGYT